This T cell receptor beta chain was recovered during a study of T cells after yellow fever vaccination. Regarding the study as a whole: Within FACS-sorted repertoires, abundant clonotypes contaminating from the bulk population could be present. Clonotypes appearing in both CD4 and CD8 compartments existed, and their share was small. Peak timing came faster in the weaker secondary response, day 5 versus 15.

With respect to this clonotype: The antigen is undetermined.

Trimming stripped 4 bases from V and 4 bases from J, with 15 bases between. Germline V CDR1 and CDR2: KGHDR, SFDVKD. The CDR3 spans 15 residues. One entry per CDR3 protein, called by TCRdb with MiXCR from the 5' RACE reads. The repertoire holds approximately 250,000 distinct CDR3 sequences, with roughly 6.8% as singletons. This sequence joins TRBV24-1 and TRBJ2-5; D could derive from TRBD1 or TRBD2 (5 bases each). The sample was CD4+ T cells sorted from PBMCs, taken on the day of the yellow fever booster vaccination. The receptor was derived from a man between 25 and 39 years old who received the YFV17D yellow fever vaccine. The CDR3 reads CATSEVVGAGETQYF. The CDR3 coding sequence is TGTGCCACCAGTGAAGTTGTCGGGGCAGGAGAGACCCAGTACTTC.